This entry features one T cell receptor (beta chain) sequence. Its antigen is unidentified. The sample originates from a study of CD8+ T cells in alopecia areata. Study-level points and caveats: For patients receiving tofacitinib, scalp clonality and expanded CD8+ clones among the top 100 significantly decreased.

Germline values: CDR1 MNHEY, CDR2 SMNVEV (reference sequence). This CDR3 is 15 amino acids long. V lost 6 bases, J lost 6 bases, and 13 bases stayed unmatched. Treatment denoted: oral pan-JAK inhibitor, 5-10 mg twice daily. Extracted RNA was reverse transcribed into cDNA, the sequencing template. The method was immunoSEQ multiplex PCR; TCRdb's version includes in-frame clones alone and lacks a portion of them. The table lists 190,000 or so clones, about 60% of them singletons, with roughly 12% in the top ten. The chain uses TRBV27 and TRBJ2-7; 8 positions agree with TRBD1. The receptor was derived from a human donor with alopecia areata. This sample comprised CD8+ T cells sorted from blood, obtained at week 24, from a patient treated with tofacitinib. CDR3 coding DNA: TGTGCCAGCAGCGGCCGGGACAGGCTGGCCGGCGAGCAGTACTTC. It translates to CASSGRDRLAGEQYF.